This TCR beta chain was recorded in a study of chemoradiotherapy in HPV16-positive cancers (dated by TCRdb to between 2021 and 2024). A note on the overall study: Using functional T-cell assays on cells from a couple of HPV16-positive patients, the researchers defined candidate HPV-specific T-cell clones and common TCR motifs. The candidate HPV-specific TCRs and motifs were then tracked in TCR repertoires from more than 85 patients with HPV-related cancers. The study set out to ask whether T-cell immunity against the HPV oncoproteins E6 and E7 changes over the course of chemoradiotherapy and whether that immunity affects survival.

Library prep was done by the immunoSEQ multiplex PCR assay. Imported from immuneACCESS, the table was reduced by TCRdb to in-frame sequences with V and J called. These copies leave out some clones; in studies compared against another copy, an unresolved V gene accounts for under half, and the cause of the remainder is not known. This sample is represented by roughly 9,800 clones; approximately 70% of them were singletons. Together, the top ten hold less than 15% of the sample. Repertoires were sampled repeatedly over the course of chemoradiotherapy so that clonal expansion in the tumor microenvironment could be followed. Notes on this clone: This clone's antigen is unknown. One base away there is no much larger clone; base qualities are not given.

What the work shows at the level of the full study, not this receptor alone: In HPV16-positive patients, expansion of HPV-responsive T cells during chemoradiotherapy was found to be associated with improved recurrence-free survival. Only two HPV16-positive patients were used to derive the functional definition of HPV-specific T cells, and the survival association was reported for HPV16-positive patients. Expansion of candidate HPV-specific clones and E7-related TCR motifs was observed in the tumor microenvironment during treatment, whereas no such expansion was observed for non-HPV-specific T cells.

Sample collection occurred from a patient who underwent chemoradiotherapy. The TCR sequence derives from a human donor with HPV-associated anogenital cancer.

The DNA is TGTGCCAGCAGTGATCGGGTTGAGGGACAGGGCTACGAGCAGTACTTC. Translation gives CASSDRVEGQGYEQYF. This chain joins TRBV6-1 to TRBJ2-7; a stretch of 9 junction bases matches TRBD1. Here V drops 3 bases and J drops 3 bases, and the junction holds 9 bases not matched to any gene. The CDR3 numbers 16 residues from cysteine through phenylalanine. The entry retains the CDR3 DNA only, 48 bases that are in frame from base 1. According to the germline V gene, CDR1 reads MNHNS and CDR2 reads SASEGT.